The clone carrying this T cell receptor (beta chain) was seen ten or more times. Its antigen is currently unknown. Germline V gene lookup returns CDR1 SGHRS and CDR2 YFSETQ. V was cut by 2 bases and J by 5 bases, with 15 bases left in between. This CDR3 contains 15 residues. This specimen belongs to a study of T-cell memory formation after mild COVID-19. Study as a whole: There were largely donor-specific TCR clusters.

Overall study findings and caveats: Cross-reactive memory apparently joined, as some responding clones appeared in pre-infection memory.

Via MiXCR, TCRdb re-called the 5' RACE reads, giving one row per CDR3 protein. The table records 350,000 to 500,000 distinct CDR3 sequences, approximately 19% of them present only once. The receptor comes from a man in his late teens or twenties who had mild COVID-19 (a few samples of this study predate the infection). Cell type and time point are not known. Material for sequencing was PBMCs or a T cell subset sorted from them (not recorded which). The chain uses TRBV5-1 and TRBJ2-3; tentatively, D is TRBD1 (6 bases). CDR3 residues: CASSLTGPIGDTQYF. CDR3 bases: TGCGCCAGCAGCTTAACAGGGCCGATAGGAGATACGCAGTATTTT.